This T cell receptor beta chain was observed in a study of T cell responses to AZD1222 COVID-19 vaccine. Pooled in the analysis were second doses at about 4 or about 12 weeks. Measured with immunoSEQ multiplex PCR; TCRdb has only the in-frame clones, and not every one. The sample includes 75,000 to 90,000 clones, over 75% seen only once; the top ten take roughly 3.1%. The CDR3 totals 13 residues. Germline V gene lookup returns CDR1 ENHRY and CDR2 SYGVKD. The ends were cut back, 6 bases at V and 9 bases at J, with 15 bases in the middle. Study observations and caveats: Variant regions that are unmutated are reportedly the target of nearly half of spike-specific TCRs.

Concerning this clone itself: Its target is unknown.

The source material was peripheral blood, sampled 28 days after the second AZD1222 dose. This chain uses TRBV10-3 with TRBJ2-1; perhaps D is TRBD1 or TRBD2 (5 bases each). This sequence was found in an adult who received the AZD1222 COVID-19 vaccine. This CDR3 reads CAISGTKTPEQFF. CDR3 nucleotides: TGTGCCATCAGCGGGACGAAAACTCCTGAGCAGTTCTTC.